The present T cell receptor (beta chain) was sequenced within a study of blood T cell repertoires in COVID-19. Study-level background: Specimens from acute and convalescent COVID-19 originated in the United States, Italy and Spain. PBMCs, B-cell-depleted T cells, or T cells provided the cDNA or gDNA that made up the material.

Authors' analysis steps: Amplification of reference gene primers provided the estimated nucleated cell counts. Data came from immunoSEQ multiplex PCR; TCRdb stores just in-frame clones and leaves some out. V and J calls and clone size are those listed in that table; D and trimming were worked out from the DNA. The sample records a few hundred thousand clones, roughly 89% being singletons. A word on this clone: The sample holds other DNA sequences that translate to the same CDR3.

The junction had 0 bases not matched to a gene; V was cut back by 4 bases and J by 0 bases. Germline lookup yields CDR1 SGHNT and CDR2 YYREEE (reference sequence). This CDR3 spans 13 amino acids. The TCR was taken from a woman between 40 and 55 years old who had recovered from COVID-19. The chain uses TRBV5-4 and TRBJ1-2; 7 bases fit TRBD1. Sequences were obtained from peripheral blood. The CDR3 bases are TGTGCCAGCAGCGGGACAGCTAACTATGGCTACACCTTC. Amino acids: CASSGTANYGYTF.